The source of this TCR beta chain is a study of cytomegalovirus exposure and HLA in healthy donors. Study-wide results and limits: The study recorded about 160 TCR beta chains that were cytomegalovirus-associated.

13 Jbeta primers and 60 Vbeta primers were used for the PCR. Only in-frame clones appear in the TCRdb table, and some are missing; sequencing was by immunoSEQ multiplex PCR. This table holds 150,000 to 200,000 clones, 8.5% to 10% found once. Turning to this clone: Its target is unknown.

The TCR was taken from a woman aged 30 to 39 in good health and CMV-seropositive. Sample: PBMCs.

DNA of the CDR3: TGTGCCAGCAGCCAAGGAACAGGGACCTACGAGCAGTACTTC. This translates into CASSQGTGTYEQYF. The V gene is TRBV4-2, the J gene TRBJ2-5, with D perhaps matching TRBD1 (6 bases). Matching the DNA end better, TRBJ2-7 makes the J call doubtful. The CDR3 consists of 14 residues. Germline V gives CDR1 LGHNA, CDR2 YNFKEQ.